This TCR beta chain was retrieved from a study of identical twins. TCRdb passed the 5' RACE reads through MiXCR, listing each CDR3 protein once. The sample has some 730,000 distinct CDR3 sequences; roughly 18% are singletons. Remarks on this clonotype: Just one base apart from a much larger clone, this may be a read error.

Germline assignment: CDR1 SEHNR and CDR2 FQNEAQ (reference sequence). V lost 3 bases and J lost 7, with 10 bases in between. The CDR3 sequence is 14 residues long. These same records also appear under a second study, on T cells expressing NK-cell markers.

The sequenced sample consisted of PBMCs. This clonotype was obtained from a woman aged 18 to 35 in good health. The chain links TRBV7-9 to TRBJ1-6; D gene uncertain. CDR3 sequence (DNA): TGTGCCAGCAGCTTGGGCAAGGGAAATTCACCCCTCCACTTT. Amino acids: CASSLGKGNSPLHF. Combining the CDR3 with reference TRBV7-9 and TRBJ1-6 gives the whole variable domain DTGVSQNPRHKITKRGQNVTFRCDPISEHNRLYWYRQTLGQGPEFLTYFQNEAQLEKSRLLSDRFSAERPKGSFSTLEIQRTEQGDSAMYLCASSLGKGNSPLHFGNGTRLTVT.